Listed below are T cell receptor beta chains from one sample, sequenced in a study of response to subunit inactivated influenza vaccine. Each CDR3 protein is one row after TCRdb ran MiXCR on the RT-PCR reads. This sample has about 520,000 distinct CDR3 sequences; roughly 25% occur once, and the top ten carry approximately 2%. Sequenced material: CD4+ T cells sorted from PBMCs, taken about 5 days after vaccination. The source is a middle-aged man who received an inactivated influenza vaccine. Both conserved end residues are part of each CDR3. A D gene is named only where the DNA matches it firmly. For some rows the clone size is stated as once, few or many, or as a class when expanded; others skip it.

clone size: few; D gene: TRBD1; CDR3 length: 15; V gene: TRBV12-3/TRBV12-4; J gene: TRBJ2-3; CDR3 DNA: TGTGCCAGCAGTTTGGGACAGGCAACCACAGATACGCAGTATTTT; CDR3 protein: CASSLGQATTDTQYF
clone size: few; D gene: NA; CDR3 length: 12; V gene: TRBV20-1; J gene: TRBJ1-2; CDR3 DNA: TGCAGTGCCAGGGCGTTGGAGGCTGGCTACACCTTC; CDR3 protein: CSARALEAGYTF
clone size: NA; D gene: NA; CDR3 length: 14; V gene: TRBV12-3/TRBV12-4; J gene: TRBJ2-5; CDR3 DNA: TGTGCCAGCAGTTTTTATCAGGGGTTGAAGACCCAGTACTTC; CDR3 protein: CASSFYQGLKTQYF
clone size: few; D gene: NA; CDR3 length: 13; V gene: TRBV7-6; J gene: TRBJ2-5; CDR3 DNA: TGTGCCAGCAGCTTAGCCCAATGGGAGACCCAGTACTTC; CDR3 protein: CASSLAQWETQYF
clone size: many; D gene: TRBD2; CDR3 length: 15; V gene: TRBV5-1; J gene: TRBJ2-3; CDR3 DNA: TGTGCCAGCAGCCCTGGGACTAGCGGCACAGATACGCAGTATTTT; CDR3 protein: CASSPGTSGTDTQYF
clone size: many; D gene: NA; CDR3 length: 14; V gene: TRBV25-1; J gene: TRBJ2-7; CDR3 DNA: TGTGCCAGCAGTGAATTGTCCAGGTCCTACGAGCAGTACTTC; CDR3 protein: CASSELSRSYEQYF
clone size: NA; D gene: NA; CDR3 length: 14; V gene: TRBV5-1; J gene: TRBJ2-3; CDR3 DNA: TGCGCCAGCAGCCATCAGGGTCCCACAGATACGCAGTATTTT; CDR3 protein: CASSHQGPTDTQYF
clone size: few; D gene: NA; CDR3 length: 16; V gene: TRBV20-1; J gene: TRBJ1-1; CDR3 DNA: TGCAGTGGTGGGACTGACGGTCCGGGGTTGGGCACTGAAGCTTTCTTT; CDR3 protein: CSGGTDGPGLGTEAFF
clone size: NA; D gene: NA; CDR3 length: 14; V gene: TRBV5-1; J gene: TRBJ1-4; CDR3 DNA: TGCGCCAGCAGCTTTGGGCAGCCTAATGAAAAACTGTTTTTT; CDR3 protein: CASSFGQPNEKLFF
clone size: few; D gene: NA; CDR3 length: 15; V gene: TRBV4-3; J gene: TRBJ1-1; CDR3 DNA: TGCGCCAGCAGACAAGATGTGGGGCCGGGCACTGAAGCTTTCTTT; CDR3 protein: CASRQDVGPGTEAFF
clone size: NA; D gene: TRBD1; CDR3 length: 14; V gene: TRBV25-1; J gene: TRBJ2-7; CDR3 DNA: TGTGCCAGCAGTGGCCGGGACAGATACTACGAGCAGTACTTC; CDR3 protein: CASSGRDRYYEQYF
clone size: NA; D gene: TRBD2; CDR3 length: 16; V gene: TRBV5-1; J gene: TRBJ2-7; CDR3 DNA: TGCGCCAGCAGCTCCACTAGCGGGAGGACCATGGGGGAGCAGTACTTC; CDR3 protein: CASSSTSGRTMGEQYF
clone size: few; D gene: TRBD1; CDR3 length: 19; V gene: TRBV5-1; J gene: TRBJ1-6; CDR3 DNA: TGCGCCAGCATGCCGGGACAGGGAGCCCTGAGCTCCTATAATTCACCCCTCCACTTT; CDR3 protein: CASMPGQGALSSYNSPLHF
clone size: few; D gene: NA; CDR3 length: 15; V gene: TRBV7-2; J gene: TRBJ2-3; CDR3 DNA: TGTGCCAGCAGCCCGGGGGCAACTAGCACAGATACGCAGTATTTT; CDR3 protein: CASSPGATSTDTQYF
clone size: NA; D gene: NA; CDR3 length: 12; V gene: TRBV6-2/TRBV6-3; J gene: TRBJ2-3; CDR3 DNA: TGTGCCAGCAGAGATAGACTGTATACGCAGTATTTT; CDR3 protein: CASRDRLYTQYF
clone size: NA; D gene: NA; CDR3 length: 14; V gene: TRBV18; J gene: TRBJ1-1; CDR3 DNA: TGTGCCAGCTCACTACAGTCCTCACATACTGAAGCTTTCTTT; CDR3 protein: CASSLQSSHTEAFF
clone size: NA; D gene: NA; CDR3 length: 13; V gene: TRBV2; J gene: TRBJ1-2; CDR3 DNA: TGTGCCAGCAGTGAAGCGCTAAGGTCCGGCTACACCTTC; CDR3 protein: CASSEALRSGYTF
clone size: few; D gene: NA; CDR3 length: 14; V gene: TRBV20-1; J gene: TRBJ2-4; CDR3 DNA: TGCAGTGCTAGTAGGGGACAACTAAAAAACATTCAGTACTTC; CDR3 protein: CSASRGQLKNIQYF
clone size: NA; D gene: NA; CDR3 length: 16; V gene: TRBV4-3; J gene: TRBJ2-3; CDR3 DNA: TGCGCCAGCAGCCAAGACGCCCTAGGCGGCACAGATACGCAGTATTTT; CDR3 protein: CASSQDALGGTDTQYF
clone size: few; D gene: TRBD2; CDR3 length: 17; V gene: TRBV10-3; J gene: TRBJ2-3; CDR3 DNA: TGTGCCATCAGTGAACCCGAGACTAGCGGTAGCACAGATACGCAGTATTTT; CDR3 protein: CAISEPETSGSTDTQYF
clone size: NA; D gene: NA; CDR3 length: 13; V gene: TRBV15; J gene: TRBJ1-1; CDR3 DNA: TGTGCCACCAGCAGATGGGTGAACACTGAAGCTTTCTTT; CDR3 protein: CATSRWVNTEAFF
clone size: NA; D gene: TRBD2; CDR3 length: 14; V gene: TRBV20-1; J gene: TRBJ2-3; CDR3 DNA: TGCAGTGCTAGAGGGGAGGGAGTCACAGATACGCAGTATTTT; CDR3 protein: CSARGEGVTDTQYF
clone size: many; D gene: NA; CDR3 length: 16; V gene: TRBV5-5; J gene: TRBJ1-5; CDR3 DNA: TGTGCCAGCAGCCCGAGTCCAGGGTCCGGGTATCAGCCCCAGCATTTT; CDR3 protein: CASSPSPGSGYQPQHF
clone size: NA; D gene: NA; CDR3 length: 14; V gene: TRBV12-3/TRBV12-4; J gene: TRBJ2-7; CDR3 DNA: TGTGCCAGCAGTTTAGGGCAGCACCGGTCCGAGCAGTACTTC; CDR3 protein: CASSLGQHRSEQYF
clone size: few; D gene: NA; CDR3 length: 15; V gene: TRBV9; J gene: TRBJ2-7; CDR3 DNA: TGTGCCAGCAGCCCCGAGGTGAACAGGGTCTACGAGCAGTACTTC; CDR3 protein: CASSPEVNRVYEQYF
clone size: few; D gene: NA; CDR3 length: 12; V gene: TRBV5-8; J gene: TRBJ2-1; CDR3 DNA: TGTGCCAGCAGCTCCCAGTACAATGAGCAGTTCTTC; CDR3 protein: CASSSQYNEQFF
clone size: NA; D gene: NA; CDR3 length: 14; V gene: TRBV4-2; J gene: TRBJ2-7; CDR3 DNA: TGTGCCAGCAGCCAGGGAAAAGGGGGGAACGAGCAGTACTTC; CDR3 protein: CASSQGKGGNEQYF
clone size: few; D gene: NA; CDR3 length: 13; V gene: TRBV6-5; J gene: TRBJ2-5; CDR3 DNA: TGTGCCAGCAGCTACAGGGAGTCCGAGACCCAGTACTTC; CDR3 protein: CASSYRESETQYF
clone size: many; D gene: NA; CDR3 length: 13; V gene: TRBV5-1; J gene: TRBJ2-1; CDR3 DNA: TGCGCCAGCAGCTTGTCACAGTACAATGAGCAGTTCTTC; CDR3 protein: CASSLSQYNEQFF
clone size: few; D gene: NA; CDR3 length: 13; V gene: TRBV7-2; J gene: TRBJ2-7; CDR3 DNA: TGTGCCAGCAGCCCGGGGGTATACTACGAGCAGTACTTC; CDR3 protein: CASSPGVYYEQYF
clone size: few; D gene: TRBD1; CDR3 length: 14; V gene: TRBV11-2; J gene: TRBJ1-4; CDR3 DNA: TGTGCCAGCAGCCCCGGGACAGGGACAGGAAAACTGTTTTTT; CDR3 protein: CASSPGTGTGKLFF
clone size: NA; D gene: NA; CDR3 length: 15; V gene: TRBV30; J gene: TRBJ2-5; CDR3 DNA: TGTGCCTGGACCCGATCGGTCAACTTAAAAGAGACCCAGTACTTC; CDR3 protein: CAWTRSVNLKETQYF
clone size: few; D gene: TRBD2; CDR3 length: 16; V gene: TRBV5-1; J gene: TRBJ2-1; CDR3 DNA: TGCGCCAGCAGCTTTATTAGCGGGAGGGGGTACAATGAGCAGTTCTTC; CDR3 protein: CASSFISGRGYNEQFF
clone size: few; D gene: NA; CDR3 length: 15; V gene: TRBV3-1; J gene: TRBJ1-4; CDR3 DNA: TGTGCCAGCAGCCAACGGACGGCAACTAATGAAAAACTGTTTTTT; CDR3 protein: CASSQRTATNEKLFF
clone size: NA; D gene: NA; CDR3 length: 14; V gene: TRBV10-2; J gene: TRBJ2-5; CDR3 DNA: TGCGCCAGCAGACCAGGGCCAGGGCGAGAGACCCAGTACTTC; CDR3 protein: CASRPGPGRETQYF
clone size: few; D gene: TRBD2; CDR3 length: 15; V gene: TRBV7-2; J gene: TRBJ2-5; CDR3 DNA: TGTGCCAGCAGCTTAGTTGGGACTACCCAAGAGACCCAGTACTTC; CDR3 protein: CASSLVGTTQETQYF
clone size: NA; D gene: TRBD2; CDR3 length: 12; V gene: TRBV25-1; J gene: TRBJ2-7; CDR3 DNA: TGTGCCAGCAAGATGGGGGGGTTCGAGCAGTACTTC; CDR3 protein: CASKMGGFEQYF
clone size: NA; D gene: TRBD1; CDR3 length: 12; V gene: TRBV18; J gene: TRBJ2-1; CDR3 DNA: TGTGCCAGCTCCCACCGGGACAGGGAGCAGTTCTTC; CDR3 protein: CASSHRDREQFF
clone size: NA; D gene: NA; CDR3 length: 14; V gene: TRBV5-1; J gene: TRBJ2-4; CDR3 DNA: TGCGCCAGCAGCTCCACAGGGACCCTAAACATTCAGTACTTC; CDR3 protein: CASSSTGTLNIQYF
clone size: NA; D gene: NA; CDR3 length: 16; V gene: TRBV19; J gene: TRBJ2-3; CDR3 DNA: TGTGCCAGTAGTGTGACTAGTCAGGGACTCACAGATACGCAGTATTTT; CDR3 protein: CASSVTSQGLTDTQYF
clone size: few; D gene: NA; CDR3 length: 15; V gene: TRBV5-5; J gene: TRBJ2-5; CDR3 DNA: TGTGCCAGCAGCTTACGGATTGTAGGGCAAGAGACCCAGTACTTC; CDR3 protein: CASSLRIVGQETQYF
clone size: few; D gene: NA; CDR3 length: 13; V gene: TRBV11-2; J gene: TRBJ2-5; CDR3 DNA: TGTGCCAGCAGCTTAGGGAGAATAGAGACCCAGTACTTC; CDR3 protein: CASSLGRIETQYF
clone size: few; D gene: TRBD2; CDR3 length: 16; V gene: TRBV9; J gene: TRBJ2-5; CDR3 DNA: TGTGCCAGCAGCGGGACTAGCGGGGGGTACCAAGAGACCCAGTACTTC; CDR3 protein: CASSGTSGGYQETQYF
clone size: NA; D gene: NA; CDR3 length: 19; V gene: TRBV11-1; J gene: TRBJ2-5; CDR3 DNA: TGTGCCAGCAGCTTCCCCCGGGGCAACAAATGGATACAAGCGGAGACCCAGTACTTC; CDR3 protein: CASSFPRGNKWIQAETQYF
clone size: NA; D gene: NA; CDR3 length: 16; V gene: TRBV7-2; J gene: TRBJ2-3; CDR3 DNA: TGTGCCAGCCGACCAAGAAACAGGGTCAGCACAGATACGCAGTATTTT; CDR3 protein: CASRPRNRVSTDTQYF
clone size: few; D gene: TRBD2; CDR3 length: 15; V gene: TRBV7-3; J gene: TRBJ2-1; CDR3 DNA: TGTGCCAGCAGCTTACGGGGCGGGAGGCCTAATGAGCAGTTCTTC; CDR3 protein: CASSLRGGRPNEQFF
clone size: NA; D gene: TRBD1; CDR3 length: 14; V gene: TRBV7-9; J gene: TRBJ2-7; CDR3 DNA: TGTGCCAGCAGCTTTTCCGGACAGGGGCACGAGCAGTACTTC; CDR3 protein: CASSFSGQGHEQYF
clone size: many; D gene: NA; CDR3 length: 13; V gene: TRBV12-3/TRBV12-4; J gene: TRBJ1-6; CDR3 DNA: TGTGCCAGCAGTTTACAGACGAATTCACCCCTCCACTTT; CDR3 protein: CASSLQTNSPLHF
clone size: NA; D gene: NA; CDR3 length: 13; V gene: TRBV4-1; J gene: TRBJ2-1; CDR3 DNA: TGCGCCAGCAGCGGAAAACTAGACGATGAGCAGTTCTTC; CDR3 protein: CASSGKLDDEQFF
clone size: NA; D gene: NA; CDR3 length: 13; V gene: TRBV10-3; J gene: TRBJ1-2; CDR3 DNA: TGTGCCATCAGTGAGTCGGGGAACTATGGCTACACCTTC; CDR3 protein: CAISESGNYGYTF
clone size: NA; D gene: TRBD1; CDR3 length: 15; V gene: TRBV6-1; J gene: TRBJ1-5; CDR3 DNA: TGTGCCAGCAGCAACCGACAGGGGGCGCGTCAGCCCCAGCATTTT; CDR3 protein: CASSNRQGARQPQHF
clone size: NA; D gene: NA; CDR3 length: 14; V gene: TRBV12-3/TRBV12-4; J gene: TRBJ2-3; CDR3 DNA: TGTGCCAGCAGTTTAAATGGCGGTCCCCGCGCGCAGTATTTT; CDR3 protein: CASSLNGGPRAQYF
clone size: NA; D gene: NA; CDR3 length: 14; V gene: TRBV25-1; J gene: TRBJ2-1; CDR3 DNA: TGTGCCAGCAGGGAGACAGGAGTCTACAATGAGCAGTTCTTC; CDR3 protein: CASRETGVYNEQFF